This entry lists 31 T cell receptor beta chains sequenced from one sample in a study of CD8 T cells in Susac syndrome. RNA was extracted with the RNeasy kit, and a quantity of about 0.45 to 1 ug was reverse transcribed using random hexamers. TCRdb used MiXCR to reprocess the immunoSEQ multiplex PCR reads, holding one entry per CDR3 protein. The top ten hold roughly 0.095% of the sample, which has 200,000 or so distinct CDR3 sequences, approximately 95% seen once. The specimen sequenced was CD4+ T cells from PBMCs. These receptors were collected from a human donor with multiple sclerosis.

The rearrangement links TRBV18 to TRBJ2-5; the D gene is possibly TRBD1 (7 bases). Germline assignment: CDR1 KGHSH and CDR2 LQKENI. The CDR3 is made up of 14 amino acids. Trimming left V 2 bases short and J 5 bases short, with 12 bases between. Written as DNA, the CDR3 is TGTGCCAGCTCACCAGGAGGGGGCGCGGAGACCCAGTACTTC. This translates into CASSPGGGAETQYF.

The gene calls are TRBV29-1 and TRBJ1-3, with 8 bases matching TRBD1. Trimming removed 7 bases from V and 4 bases from J; junction bases left unmatched: 3. Germline V CDR1 and CDR2: SQVTM, ANQGSEA. The CDR3 spans 12 residues. Here the CDR3 DNA reads TGCAGCGCGACAGGGGCGGGAAACACCATATATTTT. Residues: CSATGAGNTIYF. Full variable domain (rest looked up from reference TRBV29-1 and TRBJ1-3): SAVISQKPSRDICQRGTSLTIQCQVDSQVTMMFWYRQQPGQSLTLIATANQGSEATYESGFVIDKFPISRPNLTFSTLTVSNMSPEDSSIYLCSATGAGNTIYFGEGSWLTVV.

This clonotype has more than one count but fewer than ten. This chain uses TRBV3-1 with TRBJ2-7; no clear D. Germline lookup yields CDR1 LGHDT and CDR2 YNNKEL (reference sequence). The CDR3 extends over 14 amino acids. The V end lost 1 base, the J end lost 0 bases, and 7 bases lay between the germline ends. CDR3 protein: CASSQGLLSYEQYF. CDR3 bases: TGTGCCAGCAGCCAAGGACTTCTCTCCTACGAGCAGTACTTC.

The rearrangement joins TRBV20-1 to TRBJ1-2; D gene uncertain. From germline, CDR1 is DFQATT and CDR2 SNEGSKA (reference sequence). The CDR3 extends over 12 amino acids. V was cut by 3 bases and J by 3 bases, with 8 bases left in between. As DNA, the CDR3 is TGCAGTGCTAGGGGCCAGTACTATGGCTACACCTTC. Amino acids: CSARGQYYGYTF.

The chain employs TRBV4-1 and TRBJ2-7; 9 positions agree with TRBD1. In germline, CDR1 is MGHRA, CDR2 YSYEKL. The CDR3 is 16 residues long. Germline trimming cut 0 bases from V and 9 bases from J; bases unmatched to any gene: 12. CDR3 nucleotide sequence: TGCGCCAGCAGCCAAGATCTCGGACAGGGGACAGGTGTGCAGTACTTC. Translation: CASSQDLGQGTGVQYF.

The DNA of the CDR3 is TGTGCCTGGCGGTTCCAACCGACAGGGATCTCTGGAAACACCATATATTTT. This codes for CAWRFQPTGISGNTIYF. The rearrangement uses TRBV30 and TRBJ1-3; 7 positions agree with TRBD1. Germline V gene data show CDR1 as GTSNPN and CDR2 as SVGIG (reference sequence). V was pared by 5 bases and J by 0 bases, with 13 bases of the junction left unmatched. There are 17 residues in the CDR3.

This clonotype was picked up a small number of times. The V gene is TRBV6-5, the J gene TRBJ1-5, with TRBD1 identical over 11 bases. The CDR3 has 15 residues. V gave up 4 bases and J gave up 5 bases; unmatched junction bases: 4. Looked up from germline, CDR1 is MNHEY and CDR2 is SVGAGI. The CDR3 loop reads CASSWTGGLDQPQHF. CDR3 nucleotide sequence: TGTGCCAGCAGTTGGACAGGGGGCCTGGATCAGCCCCAGCATTTT.

This chain connects TRBV7-6 to TRBJ1-5; tentative D call: TRBD1 (6 bases). V lost 4 bases and J 10 bases, leaving 11 bases between the germline ends. The CDR3 runs 12 residues. The germline V gene encodes CDR1 SGHVS and CDR2 FNYEAQ. The CDR3 reads CASSSSQGPQHF. DNA for the CDR3: TGTGCCAGCAGCTCCTCACAGGGCCCCCAGCATTTT.

The chain recombines TRBV20-1 with TRBJ2-4; 9 bases match TRBD1. V lost 3 bases and J lost 7; bases outside the gene matches: 4. Germline V gives CDR1 DFQATT, CDR2 SNEGSKA (reference sequence). The CDR3 has 13 amino acids. The CDR3 DNA reads TGCAGTGCTAGCAGGGGACAGGGTAACATTCAGTACTTC. Translating it yields CSASRGQGNIQYF.

The chain couples TRBV7-2 to TRBJ2-1; 11 bases are a match to TRBD1. V was pared by 5 bases and J by 7 bases, with 7 bases of the junction left unmatched. Germline values: CDR1 SGHTA, CDR2 FQGNSA. The CDR3 sequence is 15 residues long. For the CDR3, the DNA is TGTGCCAGCAGCCGGCGGACAGGGGGCTCTAATGAGCAGTTCTTC. Its protein is CASSRRTGGSNEQFF.

CDR3 sequence: CASSPSAGELFF. Here the CDR3 DNA reads TGTGCCAGCAGCCCGTCGGCCGGGGAGCTGTTTTTT. The chain couples TRBV3-1 to TRBJ2-2; D ambiguous. V was trimmed by 4 bases and J by 6 bases, leaving 6 bases between them. The CDR3 spans 12 residues. CDR1 is LGHDT, CDR2 YNNKEL, per germline (reference sequence).

This chain connects TRBV28 to TRBJ2-7, with D unresolved. CDR3 size: 15 residues. Germline V lookup: CDR1 MDHEN, CDR2 SYDVKM. Trimming took 3 bases from V and 0 from J, leaving 12 bases between them. The CDR3 bases are TGTGCCAGCAGTTTCTCGGGCCCGAACTCCTACGAGCAGTACTTC. It codes for CASSFSGPNSYEQYF.

The rearrangement links TRBV29-1 to TRBJ2-3, with D tentatively TRBD1 or TRBD2 (6 bases each). This CDR3 contains 14 residues. The germline CDR1 and CDR2 sequences are SQVTM and ANQGSEA. Trimming removed 4 bases at V and 0 bases at J, with 11 bases between. CDR3 residues: CSVVPGGSTDTQYF. Here the CDR3 DNA reads TGCAGCGTTGTTCCCGGGGGCAGCACAGATACGCAGTATTTT.

V is TRBV29-1 and J is TRBJ2-3; 8 bases line up with TRBD2. The V gene's germline CDR1 is SQVTM and CDR2 ANQGSEA. Trimming at V came to 6 bases and at J to 8 bases, leaving 13 bases not matched to a gene. The CDR3 runs 14 residues. The CDR3 region has the DNA TGCAGCGTCCAGATAGGGGCAGGACTAGCTACGCAGTATTTT. Protein sequence: CSVQIGAGLATQYF.

The CDR3 region is CAISEQGLDTQYF. Here the CDR3 DNA reads TGTGCCATCAGTGAACAGGGTCTTGATACGCAGTATTTT. The chain couples TRBV10-3 to TRBJ2-3; D may be TRBD1 (6 bases). The CDR3 contains 13 residues. The V end lost 3 bases, the J end lost 6 bases, and 10 bases lay between the germline ends. Germline CDR1 and CDR2: ENHRY and SYGVKD.

The chain recombines TRBV29-1 with TRBJ1-1; D not resolved. The V gene lost 4 bases and the J gene lost 0 bases, with 0 bases spanning the gap. The CDR3 is 10 amino acids. Germline V gene lookup returns CDR1 SQVTM and CDR2 ANQGSEA. The CDR3 DNA is TGCAGCGTTGTGAACACTGAAGCTTTCTTT. This gives the protein CSVVNTEAFF.

The sample holds one count of this clonotype. The chain employs TRBV2 and TRBJ2-7; D gene uncertain. The CDR3 spans 13 residues. V was clipped by 4 bases and J by 1 base, with 8 bases between them. Per germline, CDR1 SNHLY and CDR2 FYNNEI. This chain's CDR3 is CASSAPESYEQYF. The CDR3 nucleotides are TGTGCCAGCAGTGCCCCGGAATCCTACGAGCAGTACTTC.

The V gene is TRBV30, the J gene TRBJ2-5, with D possibly being TRBD1 (5 bases). Between the trimmed V and J ends, which lost 3 bases and 7 bases, there was a span of 6 bases. CDR3 size: 10 residues. Germline V gives CDR1 GTSNPN, CDR2 SVGIG (reference sequence). CDR3 loop: CAWRRGTQYF. The CDR3 DNA reads TGTGCCTGGAGAAGGGGGACCCAGTACTTC.

The chain's CDR3 is CAWSVGGRRGNYGYTF. CDR3 bases: TGTGCCTGGAGTGTGGGGGGCCGGCGAGGTAACTATGGCTACACCTTC. This chain joins TRBV30 and TRBJ1-2; weak D call: TRBD1 (6 bases). Trimming removed 0 bases from V and 1 base from J, with 15 bases in between. Per germline, CDR1 GTSNPN and CDR2 SVGIG (reference sequence). The CDR3 is 16 residues long.

Comments on this clonotype: No DNA is shown, since the ends of the CDR3 on it are uncertain; the CDR3 is the one TCRdb lists. The gene calls are TRBV7-9 and TRBJ2-1; TRBD1 is the table's D call and was not checked against the DNA. Ends included, the CDR3 has 17 residues. The germline CDR1 and CDR2 sequences are SEHNR and FQNEAQ (reference sequence). The CDR3 loop reads CASSLRAGGHTRTEQFF.

This chain uses TRBV3-1 with TRBJ2-5; D not certain. Trimming shortened V by 4 bases and J by 0 bases, and 18 bases separated the two germline ends. The CDR3 covers 17 residues. Germline CDR1 LGHDT, CDR2 YNNKEL (reference sequence). In DNA, the CDR3 is TGTGCCAGCAGCCGCCTCCTGGGAACTCCCAACCAAGAGACCCAGTACTTC. It yields the protein CASSRLLGTPNQETQYF.

The chain recombines TRBV24-1 with TRBJ2-3; 7 nucleotides match TRBD2. Losses at the gene ends were 5 bases for V and 4 bases for J; bases not matched to a gene: 8. The germline V gene has CDR1 KGHDR and CDR2 SFDVKD. The CDR3 is 15 amino acids. CDR3 residues: CATSGRGREADTQYF. CDR3 coding DNA: TGTGCCACCAGTGGTCGAGGGAGGGAAGCAGATACGCAGTATTTT.

CDR3 sequence (DNA): TGCAGTGCTTTAGGGACAGGGGTAATCTATGGCTACACCTTC. Protein sequence: CSALGTGVIYGYTF. The rearrangement uses TRBV20-1 and TRBJ1-2; 10 bases match TRBD1. This CDR3 contains 14 residues. Germline V gene lookup returns CDR1 DFQATT and CDR2 SNEGSKA (reference sequence). Trimming took 5 bases from V and 4 from J; bases not matched to a gene: 7.

V is TRBV7-8 and J is TRBJ2-1; no clear D gene. V was shortened by 5 bases and J by 0 bases, with 11 bases between the two germline ends. CDR3 length equals 15 residues. CDR1 SGHVS and CDR2 FQNEAQ come from the germline V gene. The CDR3 loop reads CASSRLRFSYNEQFF. Here the CDR3 DNA reads TGTGCCAGCAGCCGCCTACGGTTCTCCTACAATGAGCAGTTCTTC. Based on the CDR3 plus reference TRBV7-8 and TRBJ2-1, the full variable domain is GAGVSQSPRYKVAKRGQDVALRCDPISGHVSLFWYQQALGQGPEFLTYFQNEAQLDKSGLPSDRFFAERPEGSVSTLKIQRTQQEDSAVYLCASSRLRFSYNEQFFGPGTRLTVL.

The chain combines TRBV4-1 with TRBJ1-2, with 7 positions matching TRBD1. The CDR3 covers 15 residues. Germline CDR1 and CDR2: MGHRA and YSYEKL. V lost 0 bases and J lost 3; bases outside the gene matches: 4. In nucleotides, the CDR3 is TGCGCCAGCAGCCAAGACCGGGACAGAGACTATGGCTACACCTTC. Translating gives CASSQDRDRDYGYTF.

The rearrangement uses TRBV12-3 or TRBV12-4 and TRBJ1-2; a weak D match, TRBD1 (6 bases). This CDR3 region has 14 residues. V shed 2 bases and J shed 4 bases, with 11 bases lying between them. The CDR3 region is CASSLFTGSYGYTF. The CDR3 nucleotides are TGTGCCAGCAGTTTATTCACAGGGAGCTATGGCTACACCTTC.

The chain is built from TRBV20-1 and TRBJ1-5, with D unresolved. This CDR3 region has 12 residues. The V end lost 7 bases, the J end lost 4 bases, and 11 bases lay between the germline ends. The germline CDR1 and CDR2 sequences are DFQATT and SNEGSKA (reference sequence). As DNA, the CDR3 is TGCAGTGGCGGGGTTGAGAATCAGCCCCAGCATTTT. Translated: CSGGVENQPQHF.

The J gene is TRBJ2-1, the V gene TRBV6-4; 8 nucleotides agree with TRBD2. CDR1 is MRHNA and CDR2 is SNTAGT in the germline V gene. The CDR3 length is 13 residues. The ends lost 4 bases at V and 10 bases at J; junction bases unmatched: 6. The CDR3 reads CASSVVSGGEQFF. CDR3 bases: TGTGCCAGCAGTGTTGTAAGCGGGGGCGAGCAGTTCTTC.

This clonotype was observed once. This chain joins TRBV10-3 and TRBJ2-3; 9 bases are a match to TRBD1. CDR3 length equals 16 residues. The germline CDR1 and CDR2 sequences are ENHRY and SYGVKD. V dropped 4 bases and J dropped 0; count of bases not matched to a gene: 5. CDR3 sequence: CAISARQGVSTDTQYF. CDR3 nucleotide sequence: TGTGCCATCAGTGCCCGACAGGGGGTTAGCACAGATACGCAGTATTTT.

Only one count was recorded for this clonotype. This chain links TRBV7-9 with TRBJ1-1; no clear D. The CDR3 length is 15 residues. V gave up 2 bases and J gave up 3 bases, with 13 bases separating them. Germline V CDR1 and CDR2: SEHNR, FQNEAQ (reference sequence). DNA of the CDR3: TGTGCCAGCAGCTTATCTTCCTACAGAGACACTGAAGCTTTCTTT. It is translated as CASSLSSYRDTEAFF.

The CDR3 region has the DNA TGTGCCAGCAGTTACAGAGGCCCCCAAGAGACCCAGTACTTC. It is translated as CASSYRGPQETQYF. V and J are TRBV6-2 or TRBV6-3 and TRBJ2-5; no reliable D call. Germline V lookup: CDR1 MNHEY, CDR2 SVGEGT. CDR3 size: 14 residues. V was shortened by 2 bases and J by 1 base, with 8 bases between the two germline ends.